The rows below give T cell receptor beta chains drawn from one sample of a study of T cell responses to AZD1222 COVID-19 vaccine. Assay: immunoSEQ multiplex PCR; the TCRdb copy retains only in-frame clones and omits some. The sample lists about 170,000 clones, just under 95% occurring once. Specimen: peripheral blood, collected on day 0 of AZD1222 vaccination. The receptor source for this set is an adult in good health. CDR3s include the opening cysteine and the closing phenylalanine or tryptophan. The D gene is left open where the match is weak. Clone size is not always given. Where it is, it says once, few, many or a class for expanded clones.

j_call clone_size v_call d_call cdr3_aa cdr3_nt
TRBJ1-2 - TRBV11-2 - CASSFGNANYGYTF TGTGCCAGCAGCTTTGGAAATGCCAACTATGGCTACACCTTC
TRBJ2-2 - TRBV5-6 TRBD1 CASSLRQGTGTGELFF TGTGCCAGCAGCCTGCGACAGGGTACCGGCACCGGGGAGCTGTTTTTT
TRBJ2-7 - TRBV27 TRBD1 CASSFSTGPYEQYF TGTGCCAGCAGTTTTTCGACAGGGCCCTACGAGCAGTACTTC
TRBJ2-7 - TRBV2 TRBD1 CASRGQGSGEQYF TGTGCCAGCAGGGGACAGGGGAGTGGTGAGCAGTACTTC
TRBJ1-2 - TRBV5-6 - CASSSDSNYGYTF TGTGCCAGCAGCTCGGACAGTAACTATGGCTACACCTTC
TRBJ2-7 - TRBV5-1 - CASSMGNDFRPYEQYF TGCGCCAGCAGCATGGGAAACGACTTCCGGCCCTACGAGCAGTACTTC
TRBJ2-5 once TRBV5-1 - CASSLMTSQETQYF TGCGCCAGCAGCTTAATGACTAGCCAAGAGACCCAGTACTTC
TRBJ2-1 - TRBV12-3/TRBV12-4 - CASRSTKDEQFF TGTGCCAGCAGATCTACTAAGGATGAGCAGTTCTTC
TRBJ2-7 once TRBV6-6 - CASSSLGGRNEQYF TGTGCCAGCAGTTCCCTCGGGGGGCGGAACGAGCAGTACTTC
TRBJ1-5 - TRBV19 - CASSIVLQSNQPQHF TGTGCCAGTAGTATCGTCCTACAGAGCAATCAGCCCCAGCATTTT
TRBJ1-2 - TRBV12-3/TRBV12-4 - CASSLYRVGYTF TGTGCCAGCAGTTTGTACAGGGTTGGCTACACCTTC
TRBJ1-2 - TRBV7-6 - CASSLGRGLNYGYTF TGTGCCAGCAGCTTAGGGCGGGGATTGAACTATGGCTACACCTTC
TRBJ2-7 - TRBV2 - CASSTQGREQYF TGTGCCAGCAGTACACAGGGACGCGAGCAGTACTTC
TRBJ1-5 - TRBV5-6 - CASSSNGNQPQHF TGTGCCAGCAGTTCGAACGGTAATCAGCCCCAGCATTTT
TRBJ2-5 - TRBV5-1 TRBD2 CASSLVAAGGPETQYF TGCGCCAGCAGCTTGGTCGCGGCGGGAGGGCCGGAGACCCAGTACTTC
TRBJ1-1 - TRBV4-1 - CASSQERRTGTEAFF TGCGCCAGCAGCCAAGAACGCCGGACGGGAACTGAAGCTTTCTTT
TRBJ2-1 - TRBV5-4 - CASSLQGMMGEQFF TGTGCCAGCAGCTTACAGGGTATGATGGGTGAGCAGTTCTTC
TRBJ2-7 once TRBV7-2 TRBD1 CASSSGTGAPYEQYF TGTGCCAGCAGCTCCGGGACAGGGGCCCCCTACGAGCAGTACTTC
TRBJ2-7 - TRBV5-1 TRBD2 CASSFTSGSYEQYF TGCGCCAGCAGCTTTACTAGCGGGAGCTACGAGCAGTACTTC
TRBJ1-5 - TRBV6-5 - CASTGGVGLNQPQHF TGTGCCAGCACCGGAGGGGTCGGGCTCAATCAGCCCCAGCATTTT
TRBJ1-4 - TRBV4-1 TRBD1 CASNLPGQTNEKLFF TGCGCCAGCAATCTACCGGGACAGACTAATGAAAAACTGTTTTTT
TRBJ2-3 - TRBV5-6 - CASSLRQGTTTDTQYF TGTGCCAGCAGCTTGCGGCAGGGGACTACCACAGATACGCAGTATTTT
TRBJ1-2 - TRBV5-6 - CASSPVGGQGYTF TGTGCCAGCAGCCCCGTGGGAGGGCAAGGCTACACCTTC
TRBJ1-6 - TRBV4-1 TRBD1 CASSQRDRENSPLHF TGCGCCAGCAGCCAACGGGACAGGGAAAATTCACCCCTCCACTTT
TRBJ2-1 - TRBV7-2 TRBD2 CASSLGLAGVHEQFF TGTGCCAGCAGCCTGGGACTAGCGGGAGTCCATGAGCAGTTCTTC
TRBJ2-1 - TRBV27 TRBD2 CASSSGTSGWNEQFF TGTGCCAGCAGCTCCGGGACTAGCGGGTGGAATGAGCAGTTCTTC
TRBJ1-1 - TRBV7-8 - CASSLLGEAFF TGTGCCAGCAGCTTATTAGGCGAGGCTTTCTTT
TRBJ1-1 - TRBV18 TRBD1 CASSPLGQGRNTEAFF TGTGCCAGCTCACCCCTGGGACAGGGGAGAAACACTGAAGCTTTCTTT
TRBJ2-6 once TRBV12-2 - CASRLAPGSSGANVLTF TGTGCAAGTCGCTTAGCGCCAGGGAGCTCTGGGGCCAACGTCCTGACTTTC
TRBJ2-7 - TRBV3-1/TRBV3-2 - CASSRGDYEQYF TGTGCCAGCAGCCGGGGAGACTACGAGCAGTACTTC
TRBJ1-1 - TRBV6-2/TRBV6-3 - CASSRRTMNTEAFF TGTGCCAGCAGTCGACGGACCATGAACACTGAAGCTTTCTTT
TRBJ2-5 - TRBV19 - CASSIDLGAGQETQYF TGTGCCAGTAGTATAGATCTGGGGGCGGGTCAAGAGACCCAGTACTTC
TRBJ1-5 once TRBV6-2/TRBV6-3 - CASSSHDSFSNQPQHF TGTGCCAGCAGTTCCCACGACAGTTTTAGCAATCAGCCCCAGCATTTT
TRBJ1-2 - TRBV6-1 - CASSERSGAYGYTF TGTGCCAGCAGTGAACGGTCAGGGGCCTATGGCTACACCTTC
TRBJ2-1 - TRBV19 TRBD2 CASSISLAGLDEQFF TGTGCCAGTAGTATCTCCCTAGCGGGGTTGGATGAGCAGTTCTTC
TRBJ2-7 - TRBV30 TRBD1 CAWRRRLGQGGDEQYF TGTGCCTGGAGGCGACGCCTGGGACAGGGGGGCGACGAGCAGTACTTC
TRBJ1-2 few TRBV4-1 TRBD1 CASSPLDREGYGYTF TGCGCCAGCAGCCCCCTAGACAGGGAGGGATATGGCTACACCTTC
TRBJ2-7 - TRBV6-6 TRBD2 CASSPLGTGGSYEQYF TGTGCCAGCAGCCCCCTAGGGACGGGGGGCTCCTACGAGCAGTACTTC
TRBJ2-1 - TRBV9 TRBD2 CASSGSGVNYNEQFF TGTGCCAGCAGCGGTAGCGGGGTTAACTACAATGAGCAGTTCTTC
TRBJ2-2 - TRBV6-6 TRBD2 CASVRGTSWAGELFF TGTGCCAGCGTCCGAGGGACTAGTTGGGCCGGGGAGCTGTTTTTT
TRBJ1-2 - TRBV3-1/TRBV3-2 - CASSQDPEDYGYTF TGTGCCAGCAGCCAAGATCCGGAGGATTATGGCTACACCTTC
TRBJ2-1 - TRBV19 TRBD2 CASSILAGGTNEQFF TGTGCCAGTAGTATCCTAGCGGGGGGCACTAATGAGCAGTTCTTC
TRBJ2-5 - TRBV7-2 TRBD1 CASSSKTGETQYF TGTGCCAGCAGCTCCAAGACAGGGGAGACCCAGTACTTC
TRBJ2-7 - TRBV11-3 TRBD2 CASSLGSGTEQYF TGTGCCAGCAGCTTAGGGAGCGGGACCGAGCAGTACTTC
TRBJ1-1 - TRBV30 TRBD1 CAWSSFRTGKMNTEAFF TGTGCCTGGAGCTCCTTTCGGACAGGGAAGATGAACACTGAAGCTTTCTTT
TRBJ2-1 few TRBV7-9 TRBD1 CASSGTDLSSYNEQFF TGTGCCAGCAGTGGGACAGACCTAAGCTCCTACAATGAGCAGTTCTTC